This is a list of T cell receptor beta chains from one sample in a study of radiation and T cells in renal cell carcinoma. The protocol was immunoSEQ multiplex PCR, while the TCRdb copy is restricted to in-frame clones and leaves out a portion. The sample holds about 130,000 clones, roughly 88% seen once. Sequenced material: blood, taken from a patient whose treatment included radiotherapy and nephrectomy. The receptors shown here come from a woman aged 50 to 65 with renal cell carcinoma. The CDR3 runs from the conserved cysteine through the conserved F or W. A D gene is named only where the DNA matches it firmly. Clone size, where shown, is once, few, many, or a class for clones that have expanded.

j_gene	v_gene	d_gene	abundance	CDR3aa	CDR3nt
TRBJ1-2	TRBV12-5	-	-	CASGLVLFPPQGRYGYTF	TGTGCTAGTGGTTTGGTACTCTTTCCCCCGCAGGGAAGATATGGCTACACCTTC
TRBJ1-2	TRBV5-1	-	-	CASSWDVANYGYTF	TGCGCCAGCAGCTGGGACGTAGCTAACTATGGCTACACCTTC
TRBJ2-7	TRBV7-9	-	-	CASSLFRRNSYEQYF	TGTGCCAGCAGCTTATTTAGGCGGAATTCCTACGAGCAGTACTTC
TRBJ2-2	TRBV6-5	TRBD2	-	CASRGGLVVTGELFF	TGTGCCAGCAGGGGAGGGTTAGTCGTTACCGGGGAGCTGTTTTTT
TRBJ1-1	TRBV5-1	-	-	CASSFNRRNTEAFF	TGCGCCAGCAGCTTCAACAGAAGGAACACTGAAGCTTTCTTT
TRBJ1-2	TRBV19	-	-	CASSKRKQDYGYTF	TGTGCCAGTAGCAAAAGGAAGCAGGACTATGGCTACACCTTC
TRBJ1-3	TRBV4-1	-	-	CASSGWTEGSGNTIYF	TGCGCCAGCAGTGGTTGGACGGAAGGCTCTGGAAACACCATATATTTT
TRBJ2-2	TRBV18	TRBD2	-	CASSRTASGGQNTGELFF	TGTGCCAGCTCCCGAACGGCTAGCGGGGGCCAAAACACCGGGGAGCTGTTTTTT
TRBJ2-6	TRBV5-6	TRBD1	-	CASSRGQGISGANVLTF	TGTGCCAGCAGCCGGGGACAGGGAATTTCTGGGGCCAACGTCCTGACTTTC
TRBJ1-4	TRBV4-1	TRBD1	-	CASSQLTGNEKLFF	TGCGCCAGCAGCCAGTTGACAGGGAATGAAAAACTGTTTTTT
TRBJ2-3	TRBV11-2	-	-	CASSLGPITDTQYF	TGTGCCAGCAGCTTAGGGCCGATCACAGATACGCAGTATTTT
TRBJ1-2	TRBV5-1	-	-	CASSLSGSYGYTF	TGCGCCAGCAGCTTGTCAGGGAGCTATGGCTACACCTTC
TRBJ2-1	TRBV7-2	TRBD2	once	CASRLGAGGYNEQFF	TGTGCCAGCAGGTTAGGGGCGGGGGGATACAATGAGCAGTTCTTC
TRBJ1-5	TRBV6-5	-	-	CASRRHNSNQPQHF	TGTGCCAGCAGACGACACAATAGCAATCAGCCCCAGCATTTT
TRBJ1-5	TRBV19	-	-	CASSIGNNQPQHF	TGTGCCAGTAGTATAGGGAACAATCAGCCCCAGCATTTT
TRBJ1-5	TRBV15	TRBD1	once	CATSRDYRDRVLYSNQPQHF	TGTGCCACCAGCAGAGATTACCGGGACAGGGTTCTCTATAGCAATCAGCCCCAGCATTTT
TRBJ2-1	TRBV5-1	-	once	CASSLVYNEQFF	TGCGCCAGCAGCTTGGTTTACAATGAGCAGTTCTTC
TRBJ2-7	TRBV7-2	-	-	CASSLVGQGGFYEQYF	TGTGCCAGCAGCTTAGTCGGGCAGGGGGGTTTCTACGAGCAGTACTTC
TRBJ2-7	TRBV10-2	-	-	CASRGSSYEQYF	TGCGCCAGCAGGGGTTCATCCTACGAGCAGTACTTC
TRBJ1-5	TRBV6-6	-	-	CASNHGDQPQHF	TGTGCCAGCAACCACGGGGACCAGCCCCAGCATTTT
TRBJ2-1	TRBV7-9	-	-	CASSLERDSPRFF	TGTGCCAGCAGCTTAGAGCGAGACTCTCCCAGGTTCTTC
TRBJ2-2	TRBV7-3	-	-	CASSLQGTGELFF	TGTGCCAGCAGCTTACAGGGAACCGGGGAGCTGTTTTTT
TRBJ1-1	TRBV6-5	-	-	CASSQSGRANTEAFF	TGTGCCAGCAGTCAATCGGGACGGGCGAACACTGAAGCTTTCTTT
TRBJ1-1	TRBV2	TRBD1	-	CASTLGTGATEAFF	TGTGCCAGCACCCTAGGGACAGGGGCCACTGAAGCTTTCTTT
TRBJ2-3	TRBV7-2	-	-	CASSLAPPDTQYF	TGTGCCAGCAGCTTAGCCCCCCCGGATACGCAGTATTTT
TRBJ1-1	TRBV29-1	-	-	CSVQEGTPEAFF	TGCAGCGTTCAGGAGGGCACCCCTGAAGCTTTCTTT
TRBJ2-7	TRBV7-2	TRBD1	-	CASGMGQTYEQYF	TGTGCCAGCGGAATGGGACAGACCTACGAGCAGTACTTC
TRBJ1-5	TRBV18	-	once	CASSPAKGGVQPQHF	TGTGCCAGCTCACCAGCAAAGGGGGGCGTTCAGCCCCAGCATTTT
TRBJ1-6	TRBV14	-	-	CASAREVSDSPLHF	TGTGCCAGCGCTAGAGAGGTCAGCGATTCACCCCTCCACTTT
TRBJ1-2	TRBV19	TRBD1	-	CASTLDRAGGYTF	TGTGCCAGTACCCTGGACAGGGCCGGCGGCTACACCTTC
TRBJ1-1	TRBV4-3	-	-	CASSQTRVNTEAFF	TGCGCCAGCAGCCAGACCAGGGTGAACACTGAAGCTTTCTTT
TRBJ2-7	TRBV6-6	TRBD2	-	CASSYSTSGGSYEQYF	TGTGCCAGCAGTTACTCTACTAGCGGGGGCTCCTACGAGCAGTACTTC
TRBJ2-1	TRBV5-1	-	-	CASSERAGQDNEQFF	TGCGCCAGCAGCGAAAGAGCGGGACAAGACAATGAGCAGTTCTTC
TRBJ2-2	TRBV5-5	-	-	CASSLGGLPGELFF	TGTGCCAGCAGCCTGGGGGGTTTACCCGGGGAGCTGTTTTTT
TRBJ1-2	TRBV19	-	-	CASSIDSVTSYTF	TGTGCCAGTAGTATAGATTCCGTCACAAGCTACACCTTC
TRBJ1-2	TRBV7-8	TRBD1	-	CASSLDGAGGYGYTF	TGTGCCAGCAGCTTAGATGGGGCAGGGGGGTATGGCTACACCTTC
TRBJ2-5	TRBV19	-	-	CASSTTSQRKETQYF	TGTGCCAGTAGTACGACCTCACAGAGAAAAGAGACCCAGTACTTC
TRBJ2-3	TRBV6-6	-	-	CASSSGRRTDTQYF	TGTGCCAGCAGTTCGGGACGCCGCACAGATACGCAGTATTTT
TRBJ2-1	TRBV11-1	TRBD1	-	CASSPQNRGEDEQFF	TGTGCCAGCAGCCCTCAAAACAGGGGAGAGGATGAGCAGTTCTTC
TRBJ2-2	TRBV13	TRBD2	-	CASRGLAENTGELFF	TGTGCCAGCAGGGGACTAGCCGAGAACACCGGGGAGCTGTTTTTT
TRBJ1-2	TRBV5-1	-	few	CASSLVGLVAGIGYTF	TGCGCCAGCAGCTTGGTCGGGTTAGTGGCAGGGATCGGCTACACCTTC
TRBJ2-5	TRBV10-3	TRBD1	few	CAISEGQGTQETQYF	TGTGCCATCAGTGAGGGACAGGGGACACAAGAGACCCAGTACTTC
TRBJ2-6	TRBV6-1	TRBD1	-	CASSVRTGSSGANVLTF	TGTGCCAGCAGTGTTCGGACAGGGTCCTCTGGGGCCAACGTCCTGACTTTC
TRBJ2-7	TRBV11-1	TRBD2	-	CASSETSGEQWEQYF	TGTGCCAGCAGCGAGACTAGCGGGGAGCAGTGGGAGCAGTACTTC
TRBJ1-1	TRBV6-1	-	-	CASSEGMNTEAFF	TGTGCCAGCAGTGAGGGCATGAACACTGAAGCTTTCTTT
TRBJ1-1	TRBV6-1	-	-	CASSETGMSETEAFF	TGTGCCAGCAGTGAAACCGGTATGAGTGAAACTGAAGCTTTCTTT
TRBJ2-5	TRBV2	TRBD2	-	CASSEFGTRNQETQYF	TGTGCCAGCAGTGAATTCGGGACTAGGAACCAAGAGACCCAGTACTTC
TRBJ1-2	TRBV15	-	-	CATSRDSGGAGYGYTF	TGTGCCACCAGCAGAGATTCCGGGGGGGCTGGCTATGGCTACACCTTC
TRBJ2-7	TRBV5-1	-	-	CASSLGAGLSYEQYF	TGCGCCAGCAGCTTAGGTGCAGGGCTGTCCTACGAGCAGTACTTC
TRBJ1-3	TRBV6-6	TRBD1	-	CASSYGTGASGNTIYF	TGTGCCAGCAGTTACGGGACAGGGGCCTCTGGAAACACCATATATTTT
TRBJ2-7	TRBV9	TRBD2	-	CASSPRDYPAYEQYF	TGTGCCAGCAGCCCCAGGGACTACCCCGCCTACGAGCAGTACTTC
TRBJ2-6	TRBV4-1	TRBD1	-	CASSRGGQGEVGANVLTF	TGCGCCAGCAGCCGGGGGGGACAGGGAGAGGTTGGGGCCAACGTCCTGACTTTC